This T cell receptor beta chain stems from a study of blood T cell repertoires in COVID-19. In the study overall: Spain, Italy and the United States supplied samples that represented acute and convalescent COVID-19. Sample material is recorded as cDNA or gDNA derived from T cells, B-cell-depleted T cells, or PBMCs.

Using immunoSEQ multiplex PCR, the repertoire was profiled, and TCRdb retains in-frame clones only, with some absent. The sample shows tens of thousands of clones, 80% to 90% of them seen only once. This CDR3 is 18 amino acids long. V lost 0 bases to trimming and J lost 2 bases, with 15 bases between them. Germline V gene sequence: CDR1 SGDLS, CDR2 YYNGEE. The sequencing sample was made of peripheral blood. The chain carries TRBV9 and TRBJ2-6, with D possibly TRBD1 on 6 matching bases. This TCR was recovered from a human donor in a cohort sampled during active COVID-19. CDR3 sequence: CASSVVGLQGAGANVLTF. CDR3 in DNA: TGTGCCAGCAGCGTAGTGGGTTTACAGGGAGCTGGGGCCAACGTCCTGACTTTC.